Presented here are 15 T cell receptor beta chains from one specimen sequenced in a study of T-cell reconstitution after alpha-beta-depleted transplantation in children. As it was prepared, the TCRbeta library received unique molecular identifiers. In TCRdb, the PCR reads were re-called with MiXCR into one record per CDR3 protein. The data hold more than 250,000 distinct CDR3 sequences, with almost 10% observed a single time. The material was PBMCs from the stem cell graft donor, obtained from the stem cell graft. These receptor sequences come from a human donor who donated a stem cell graft to a child with SCID.

This clonotype was picked up a small number of times. This chain joins TRBV12-3 or TRBV12-4 and TRBJ1-1; tentatively, D is TRBD1 (5 bases). This CDR3 is built from 15 residues. The germline V and J ends were trimmed by 4 bases and 3 bases, with 15 bases remaining between them. CDR3 region: CASSSTSGAHTEAFF. In DNA form, the CDR3 reads TGTGCCAGCAGTTCCACCTCCGGGGCCCACACTGAAGCTTTCTTT.

The V gene is TRBV2, the J gene TRBJ2-4; D remains ambiguous. V gave up 7 bases and J gave up 0 bases, with 13 bases separating them. The CDR3 is 15 amino acids. Germline V gene lookup returns CDR1 SNHLY and CDR2 FYNNEI. CDR3 amino acids: CASIDFGVAKNIQYF. As DNA, the CDR3 is TGTGCCAGCATTGATTTTGGGGTAGCCAAAAACATTCAGTACTTC.

This clonotype has only a few counts. The chain employs TRBV5-1 and TRBJ1-1; a weak D match, TRBD1 (6 bases). The CDR3 loop spans 14 amino acids. V lost 6 bases and J lost 0, with 12 bases in between. Germline-derived CDR1 and CDR2 are SGHRS and YFSETQ. The CDR3 region has the DNA TGCGCCAGCACCCCGGGACACCTGAACACTGAAGCTTTCTTT. Amino acid sequence: CASTPGHLNTEAFF.

At least ten counts were recorded for this clonotype. This chain joins TRBV5-1 and TRBJ2-5; D gene uncertain. This CDR3 has 14 amino acids. Germline CDR1 reads SGHRS; CDR2 reads YFSETQ. The V end lost 3 bases, the J end lost 0 bases, and 9 bases lay between the germline ends. The CDR3 region is CASSSQSNQETQYF. As DNA, the CDR3 is TGCGCCAGCAGCTCGCAGTCTAACCAAGAGACCCAGTACTTC.

This clonotype was seen a handful of times. The gene calls are TRBV18 and TRBJ2-7, with D perhaps TRBD2 (7 bases). The V end was cut by 2 bases, the J end by 5 bases, with 16 bases between. The CDR3 length is 15 residues. The germline V gene has CDR1 KGHSH and CDR2 LQKENI. CDR3 amino acids: CASSPTGAGDHEQYF. Here the CDR3 DNA reads TGTGCCAGCTCACCAACGGGGGCGGGGGACCACGAGCAGTACTTC.

This rearrangement joins TRBV5-1 to TRBJ1-1; a possible D gene is TRBD1 (5 bases). This CDR3 comprises 14 residues. CDR1 is SGHRS and CDR2 is YFSETQ in the germline V gene. V shed 0 bases and J shed 6 bases, with 12 bases lying between them. The CDR3 region is CASSLEGKWAEAFF. The DNA for the CDR3 is TGCGCCAGCAGCTTGGAGGGGAAGTGGGCTGAAGCTTTCTTT.

This clonotype was detected ten times or more. The genes are TRBV29-1 and TRBJ2-3; D is possibly TRBD1 or TRBD2 (5 bases each). V lost 3 bases, J lost 8 bases, and 6 bases lay in between. The CDR3 covers 10 residues. CDR1 is SQVTM, CDR2 ANQGSEA, per germline. CDR3 region: CSVDGGTQYF. The DNA of the CDR3 is TGCAGCGTTGATGGGGGTACGCAGTATTTT.

This clonotype came up many times. The V gene is TRBV6-6, the J gene TRBJ2-3; 9 bases agree with TRBD2. This CDR3 contains 11 residues. In germline, CDR1 is MNHNY, CDR2 SVGAGI (reference sequence). Germline trimming cut 11 bases from V and 4 bases from J; bases unmatched to any gene: 1. The CDR3 loop is CAGGGADTQYF. The DNA for the CDR3 is TGTGCCGGCGGGGGGGCAGATACGCAGTATTTT.

This clonotype was recorded at least ten times. The gene calls are TRBV29-1 and TRBJ2-1; 11 bases map to TRBD1. The ends lost 6 bases at V and 9 bases at J; junction bases unmatched: 7. The V gene's germline CDR1 is SQVTM and CDR2 ANQGSEA. This CDR3 is built from 13 residues. CDR3 bases: TGCAGCGTGTACCGGGACAGGGGGGGTGAGCAGTTCTTC. It specifies CSVYRDRGGEQFF.

V usage is TRBV27 and J usage is TRBJ2-2; D call uncertain. Germline assignment: CDR1 MNHEY and CDR2 SMNVEV (reference sequence). This CDR3 is built from 12 residues. V was trimmed by 5 bases and J by 4 bases, leaving 5 bases between them. The CDR3 sequence is CASSPPTGELFF. The CDR3 nucleotides are TGTGCCAGCAGTCCCCCCACCGGGGAGCTGTTTTTT.

This clonotype occurred many times. The chain recombines TRBV7-2 with TRBJ1-4; 7 bases agree with TRBD1. J was trimmed by 1 base and V by 6 bases; bases with no gene match: 5. The V gene's germline CDR1 is SGHTA and CDR2 FQGNSA. The CDR3 spans 15 residues. CDR3 DNA sequence: TGTGCCAGCAGATGGACAGGACAAACTAATGAAAAACTGTTTTTT. It translates to CASRWTGQTNEKLFF.

The genes are TRBV10-3 and TRBJ2-7, with 8 bases identical to TRBD2. Germline CDR1 and CDR2: ENHRY and SYGVKD. V lost 3 bases, J lost 6 bases, and 7 bases stayed unmatched. The CDR3 is made up of 14 amino acids. CDR3 sequence (DNA): TGTGCCATCAGTGATACCGGGACTAGTAGCGAGCAGTACTTC. It translates to CAISDTGTSSEQYF.

This chain links TRBV7-2 with TRBJ1-5, with 7 bases that match TRBD1. Unmatched junction bases numbered 3, after V lost 1 base and J lost 6 bases. CDR1 and CDR2 from the germline V gene are SGHTA and FQGNSA. This CDR3 region has 14 residues. This CDR3 is CASSLGSGGQPQHF. The CDR3 DNA sequence: TGTGCCAGCAGCTTAGGATCAGGGGGTCAGCCCCAGCATTTT.

This clonotype was picked up many times. This chain connects TRBV12-3 or TRBV12-4 to TRBJ2-5, with D uncertain. The CDR3 length is 13 residues. Trimming stripped 3 bases from V and 0 bases from J, with 5 bases between. Here the CDR3 DNA reads TGTGCCAGCAGTTTCCTAAACCAAGAGACCCAGTACTTC. This translates into CASSFLNQETQYF.

The chain is built from TRBV7-9 and TRBJ2-4, with D perhaps matching TRBD1 (6 bases). There are 15 residues in the CDR3. The V end lost 4 bases, the J end lost 6 bases, and 16 bases lay between the germline ends. Per germline, CDR1 SEHNR and CDR2 FQNEAQ (reference sequence). The CDR3 protein is CASSSPLDSANIQYF. DNA for the CDR3: TGTGCCAGCAGCTCTCCCCTGGACAGTGCAAACATTCAGTACTTC.